A selection of T cell receptor beta chains follows, all from one sample in a study of T cell responses to AZD1222 COVID-19 vaccine. Clones were sequenced by immunoSEQ multiplex PCR, and TCRdb holds only the in-frame ones, with some missing. The sample lists about 140,000 clones, roughly nine tenths occurring once. The sequencing used peripheral blood, collected 28 days after the second AZD1222 dose. These receptors were collected from an adult who received the AZD1222 COVID-19 vaccine. Each CDR3 is given without its conserved first and last residue. A D gene is named only where the DNA matches it firmly. Expanded clones are given a class, and other clones once, few, many or no size at all.

size | D | V | CDR3
. | TRBD2 | TRBV19 | ASSAGLASTGELF
. | . | TRBV28 | ASSFLGDTEAF
once | . | TRBV28 | ASSLTFSGNTIY
. | . | TRBV15 | ATSRPGRGSNQPQH
. | . | TRBV7-2 | ASSLASLDGGYT
. | . | TRBV7-8 | ASSRRDSGRRTGELF
. | . | TRBV6-5 | ASKQVFHTEAF
once | . | TRBV5-4 | ASSFGGGLNYGYT
. | . | TRBV27 | ASSSLLVNEQF
. | TRBD1 | TRBV6-1 | ASSEPPEGTGSPGELF
. | . | TRBV13 | ASSLAGGTRILF
. | . | TRBV5-1 | ASSLDGRYEQF
. | . | TRBV6-6 | ASSQSVGAGRRTEAF
. | . | TRBV6-5 | ASSYAGRNTGELF
once | . | TRBV5-8 | ASSLGAPAKAF
once | TRBD1 | TRBV28 | ASSLTGTGNEKLF
. | TRBD1 | TRBV28 | ASSLWAGQGLNQPQH
few | . | TRBV7-6 | ASSLNKAANYGYT
. | . | TRBV19 | ASSFRVNGYT
. | . | TRBV18 | ASSPAIQPSRQPQH
. | . | TRBV5-1 | ASWRGPGETQY
. | TRBD2 | TRBV14 | ASKRAGDTSGRSYNEQF
. | . | TRBV7-2 | ASSLVGDNNEQF
. | . | TRBV6-1 | ASSEAQGIRTDTQY
. | . | TRBV5-8 | ASSPVMREKLF
. | . | TRBV19 | ASSSPGVTVYGYT
. | . | TRBV18 | ASSPWGRNTEAF
. | . | TRBV3-1/TRBV3-2 | ASSQGTANYGYT
. | . | TRBV27 | ASSYSFVTAAEQY
. | . | TRBV11-2 | ASSQGQAYGYT
. | TRBD2 | TRBV24-1 | ATSDASGSHNEQF
. | . | TRBV27 | ASSLRPGASPLH
. | . | TRBV6-2/TRBV6-3 | ASSYSGGANVLT
. | TRBD2 | TRBV12-3/TRBV12-4 | ASTLLAGSEQF
. | . | TRBV18 | ASSPLGNTEAF
. | . | TRBV11-2 | ASSIPGETGHRY
. | TRBD1 | TRBV19 | ASSGGTGSGPQH
. | . | TRBV5-1 | ASSLGGTGSNQPQH
. | . | TRBV3-1/TRBV3-2 | ASSQGAPGNTIY
. | . | TRBV21-1 | ASSSPGEPPDSNQPQH
. | . | TRBV19 | ASSAPGLYQPQH
. | TRBD2 | TRBV23-1 | ASSPLAGPVQETQY
once | . | TRBV4-1 | ASSLDGGPATGELF
. | . | TRBV4-2 | ASSQDLTSTEQF
. | TRBD2 | TRBV7-9 | ASRESGLGGSGELF
. | . | TRBV28 | ASTVGGMDEAF
. | . | TRBV9 | ASSETGYGYT
. | TRBD1 | TRBV19 | ASSVRRDRVKDTQY
. | . | TRBV21-1 | ASSPRASNIQY
. | . | TRBV19 | ASSTFGPRGNQPQH
. | TRBD1 | TRBV11-1 | ASSLAAWTGGNSGTEAF
. | . | TRBV11-3 | ASSLDRSPRPTNEKLF